This paragraph covers one TCR beta chain sequence. Antigen: not known. This sample was included in a study of cytomegalovirus exposure and HLA in healthy donors. Points from the study as a whole: CMV serostatus was the only immune exposure information that was available. The authors judged a highly shared variant cluster likely a sequencing artifact. Within a later analysis, the majority of CMV-associated TCR beta chains appeared HLA-restricted. DRB1 had the most TCR associations and HLA-C the fewest, a later analysis found, with rates varying by HLA locus.

PCR used 60 Vbeta primers and 13 Jbeta primers. Sequencing was performed with immunoSEQ multiplex PCR; in TCRdb, only in-frame clones are kept and a portion is missing. The data contain about 160,000 clones, 80% of them singletons. The germline V gene has CDR1 SGHAT and CDR2 FQNNGV. This CDR3 is built from 16 residues. Unmatched junction bases numbered 6, after V lost 3 bases and J lost 5 bases. This sequence originates from a male donor in good health and CMV-seropositive. The rearrangement uses TRBV11-2 and TRBJ2-3; 12 bases map to TRBD2. Sequencing was done on a sample of PBMCs. In nucleotides, the CDR3 is TGTGCCAGCAGCTTTAGTCTAGCGGGAGGGGTAGATACGCAGTATTTT. Amino acids: CASSFSLAGGVDTQYF.